The T cell receptor (beta chain) described here comes from a study of cytomegalovirus exposure and HLA in healthy donors. Study results and limitations: In the 100 to 150 validation repertoires, approximately 93% of cluster scores exceeded 0, per a later analysis.

Assay used: immunoSEQ multiplex PCR; TCRdb lists only in-frame clones, some missing. The table shows roughly 100,000 clones, with approximately 86% occurring only once. This CDR3 is 18 amino acids long. The V end was cut by 0 bases, the J end by 0 bases, with 19 bases between. CDR1 is SGHRS and CDR2 is YFSETQ in the germline V gene. In regard to this clone: Its antigen remains unidentified.

This TCR was sampled from a woman between 18 and 30 years old in good health and CMV-seropositive. V and J are TRBV5-1 and TRBJ2-7; D might be TRBD2 (6 bases). Material for sequencing was PBMCs. The CDR3 nucleotides read TGCGCCAGCAGCTTGGGAGGAGGGGCCCGCTTAAGCTCCTACGAGCAGTACTTC. Its translation is CASSLGGGARLSSYEQYF.